This T cell receptor beta chain is drawn from a study of blood T cell repertoires in COVID-19. Study summary: The United States, Italy and Spain provided the acute and convalescent COVID-19 samples. The cDNA or gDNA used as material had been derived from T cells, B-cell-depleted T cells, or PBMCs.

TCRdb's table, derived via immunoSEQ multiplex PCR, lists solely in-frame clones and lacks some. This sample has about 70,000 clones, with roughly 87% found just once. This TCR came from a woman aged 18-35 years with acute or convalescent COVID-19. The sequenced material came from peripheral blood.

The CDR3 here is CASSSGSLETQYF. CDR3 nucleotide sequence: TGTGCCAGCAGTAGCGGGAGCCTAGAGACCCAGTACTTC. This chain uses TRBV25-1 with TRBJ2-5; 8 nucleotides match TRBD2. Germline CDR1 is MGHDK and CDR2 is SYGVNS. Trimming cost V 5 bases and J 4 bases; bases outside gene matches: 3. CDR3 length: 13 residues.